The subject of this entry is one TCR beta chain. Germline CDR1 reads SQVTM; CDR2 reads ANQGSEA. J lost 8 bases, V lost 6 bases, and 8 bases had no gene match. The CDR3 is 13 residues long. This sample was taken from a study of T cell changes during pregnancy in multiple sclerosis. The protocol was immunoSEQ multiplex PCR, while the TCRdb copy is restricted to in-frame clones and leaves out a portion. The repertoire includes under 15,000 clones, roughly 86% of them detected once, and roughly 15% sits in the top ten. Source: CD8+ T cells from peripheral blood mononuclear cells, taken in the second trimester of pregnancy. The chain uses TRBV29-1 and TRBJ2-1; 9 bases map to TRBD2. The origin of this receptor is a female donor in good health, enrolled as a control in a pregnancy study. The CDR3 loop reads CSVLAGVGDEQFF. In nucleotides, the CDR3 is TGCAGCGTGTTAGCGGGGGTTGGAGATGAGCAGTTCTTC.